Shown below are 14 T cell receptor beta chains from a single sample sequenced in a study of cytomegalovirus exposure and HLA in healthy donors. 13 Jbeta primers and 60 Vbeta primers were used for the PCR. Libraries were prepared by immunoSEQ multiplex PCR; TCRdb keeps only in-frame clonotypes and omits some of them. The table lists 150,000 to 200,000 clones, with 2.1% in the top ten. What was sequenced was PBMCs. The receptors here all came from a man aged 30 to 39 in good health and CMV-seronegative.

The rearrangement links TRBV4-3 to TRBJ2-2, with D hard to call. In germline, CDR1 is LGHNA, CDR2 YSLEER. Trimming shortened V by 0 bases and J by 2 bases, and 13 bases separated the two germline ends. This CDR3 comprises 17 residues. Here the CDR3 reads CASSQDGPTINTGELFF. The CDR3 DNA is TGCGCCAGCAGCCAAGATGGCCCAACCATTAACACCGGGGAGCTGTTTTTT.

This chain uses TRBV6-1 with TRBJ2-5, with TRBD2 matching 12 bases. V lost 4 bases, J lost 7 bases, and 13 bases stayed unmatched. Germline V gene lookup returns CDR1 MNHNS and CDR2 SASEGT. The CDR3 is 17 amino acids. This CDR3 reads CASSGLSALAGGATQYF. In DNA form, the CDR3 reads TGTGCCAGCAGTGGATTGTCAGCACTAGCGGGAGGCGCGACCCAGTACTTC.

The chain has TRBV7-3 and TRBJ2-7; D might be TRBD2 (6 bases). Trimming left V 8 bases short and J 5 bases short, with 25 bases between. The CDR3 covers 16 residues. CDR1 and CDR2 from the germline V gene are SGHTA and FQGTGA. The CDR3, as DNA: TGTGCCAGCTCCCGGACGACCGGACCGGGAGAAGACGAGCAGTACTTC. Residues: CASSRTTGPGEDEQYF.

CDR3 bases: TGTGCCAGCAGTGAGTTAAGGACACCGGTTTCACCCCTCCACTTT. The encoded protein is CASSELRTPVSPLHF. V gene TRBV6-1 combines with J gene TRBJ1-6; possibly TRBD1 for D (5 bases). Germline CDR1 reads MNHNS; CDR2 reads SASEGT. CDR3 length: 15 amino acids. Trimming stripped 3 bases from V and 9 bases from J, with 15 bases between.

J is TRBJ1-4 and V is TRBV1; TRBD1 was called by the table and not checked on the DNA. TRBV1 is labeled a pseudogene. This CDR3 comprises 15 residues. The CDR3, as DNA: TGCACCAGCAGATGGTCCGACAGGGGGCATGAAAAACTGTTTTTT. Translated: CTSRWSDRGHEKLFF.

This rearrangement joins TRBV5-6 to TRBJ2-7; D is perhaps TRBD2 (6 bases). Per germline, CDR1 SGHDT and CDR2 YYEEEE. This CDR3 spans 11 amino acids. V was clipped by 3 bases and J by 5 bases, with 6 bases between them. The CDR3 reads CASSWGDEQYF. In nucleotides, the CDR3 is TGTGCCAGCAGCTGGGGGGACGAGCAGTACTTC.

The chain employs TRBV10-2 and TRBJ2-1, with 11 bases lining up with TRBD2. The CDR3 length is 15 residues. The germline CDR1 and CDR2 sequences are WSHSY and SAAADI. J gave up 6 bases and V 6 bases, and 7 bases lay outside the gene matches. The DNA of the CDR3 is TGCGCCAGCAGCTTTAGCGGGAGGGCCCTCAATGAGCAGTTCTTC. Its translation is CASSFSGRALNEQFF.

Written as DNA, the CDR3 is TGTGCCAGCAGCCAAACAGGAACTTTTCTCTCTGGGGCCAACGTCCTGACTTTC. Its protein is CASSQTGTFLSGANVLTF. The V call is TRBV4-2, the J call TRBJ2-6; tentative D call: TRBD1 (5 bases). The length of the CDR3 is 18 residues. Trimming took 2 bases from V and 0 from J, leaving 14 bases between them. Germline V gene lookup returns CDR1 LGHNA and CDR2 YNFKEQ.

The chain is built from TRBV11-3 and TRBJ1-1, with 10 positions matching TRBD1. This CDR3 region has 15 residues. Trimming cost V 4 bases and J 7 bases; bases outside gene matches: 9. Germline loops: CDR1 SGHNT, CDR2 YENEEA. The CDR3 DNA is TGTGCCAGCAGCTCGCCGGGACAGGGGAGATATGAAGCTTTCTTT. Encoded protein: CASSSPGQGRYEAFF. The full variable domain, with the rest looked up from reference TRBV11-3 and TRBJ1-1, is EAGVVQSPRYKIIEKKQPVAFWCNPISGHNTLYWYLQNLGQGPELLIRYENEEAVDDSQLPKDRFSAERLKGVDSTLKIQPAELGDSAVYLCASSSPGQGRYEAFFGQGTRLTVV.

This chain connects TRBV11-1 to TRBJ1-3; no definite D call. The CDR3 is made up of 13 amino acids. Germline-derived CDR1 and CDR2 are SGHAT and FQDESV (reference sequence). V was pared by 5 bases and J by 5 bases, with 10 bases between. Here the CDR3 reads CASSERTRNTIYF. DNA of the CDR3: TGTGCCAGCAGCGAGCGGACTCGAAACACCATATATTTT.

Here the CDR3 DNA reads TGTGCCTCTAGGACTAGCGGGAACTACGAGCAGTACTTC. Translation: CASRTSGNYEQYF. This chain joins TRBV30 and TRBJ2-7; 12 nucleotides align to TRBD2. Losses at the gene ends were 7 bases for V and 3 bases for J; bases not matched to a gene: 4. CDR1 and CDR2 from the germline V gene are GTSNPN and SVGIG (reference sequence). CDR3 length equals 13 residues. The whole variable domain, remainder taken from reference TRBV30 and TRBJ2-7, is SQTIHQWPATLVQPVGSPLSLECTVEGTSNPNLYWYRQAAGRGLQLLFYSVGIGQISSEVPQNLSASRPQDRQFILSSKKLLLSDSGFYLCASRTSGNYEQYFGPGTRLTVT.

Comments on this clone: The same CDR3 also results from other DNA sequences found in this sample. This chain uses TRBV19 with TRBJ1-1, with D maybe TRBD1 (5 bases). The CDR3 extends over 13 amino acids. CDR1 and CDR2 (germline): LNHDA, SQIVND (reference sequence). The V and J ends lost 6 bases and 1 base respectively, with 9 bases between them. The CDR3 coding sequence is TGTGCCAGTAGCATCGGACAGAACACTGAAGCTTTCTTT. Its translation: CASSIGQNTEAFF.

The chain has TRBV5-1 and TRBJ2-3, with a possible D match to TRBD1 (6 bases). Germline V gene data show CDR1 as SGHRS and CDR2 as YFSETQ. There are 13 residues in the CDR3. V was shortened by 2 bases and J by 6 bases, with 10 bases between the two germline ends. In DNA form, the CDR3 reads TGCGCCAGCAGCTTCTGGGGGCGCGATACGCAGTATTTT. It yields the protein CASSFWGRDTQYF.

In DNA form, the CDR3 reads TGCGCCAGCAGCTTGCCGGAGGCAGGGGCCCAGGATGGCTACACCTTC. Translating it yields CASSLPEAGAQDGYTF. The rearrangement joins TRBV5-1 to TRBJ1-2, with D possibly TRBD1 on 6 matching bases. The germline gives CDR1 SGHRS, CDR2 YFSETQ. With 1 base removed from V and 6 bases from J, the gap between germline ends came to 19 bases. The CDR3 loop spans 16 amino acids. Combining the CDR3 with reference TRBV5-1 and TRBJ1-2 gives the whole variable domain KAGVTQTPRYLIKTRGQQVTLSCSPISGHRSVSWYQQTPGQGLQFLFEYFSETQRNKGNFPGRFSGRQFSNSRSEMNVSTLELGDSALYLCASSLPEAGAQDGYTFGSGTRLTVV.